The source of this T cell receptor beta chain is a study of blood T cell repertoires in COVID-19. Study as a whole: The United States, Italy and Spain supplied acute and convalescent COVID-19 samples.

In the original workflow: Estimation of nucleated cell counts was performed using reference gene primer amplification. The protocol was immunoSEQ multiplex PCR, while the TCRdb copy is restricted to in-frame clones and leaves out a portion. V, J and clone size were drawn from that table, and D and trimming were deduced from the DNA. The table records about 200,000 clones, around four fifths of them present only once. CDR3 size: 16 residues. Germline CDR1 is SGHKS and CDR2 is YYEKEE (reference sequence). The V gene lost 3 bases and the J gene lost 0 bases, with 15 bases spanning the gap. The chain has TRBV5-5 and TRBJ1-2, with a possible D match to TRBD1 (6 bases). Sequencing was performed on peripheral blood. The receptor's source is a man aged 60-69 years with COVID-19, enrolled during active disease. The CDR3 sequence is CASSSGQILSNYGYTF. Here the CDR3 DNA reads TGTGCCAGCAGCTCCGGACAGATCCTTTCTAACTATGGCTACACCTTC.